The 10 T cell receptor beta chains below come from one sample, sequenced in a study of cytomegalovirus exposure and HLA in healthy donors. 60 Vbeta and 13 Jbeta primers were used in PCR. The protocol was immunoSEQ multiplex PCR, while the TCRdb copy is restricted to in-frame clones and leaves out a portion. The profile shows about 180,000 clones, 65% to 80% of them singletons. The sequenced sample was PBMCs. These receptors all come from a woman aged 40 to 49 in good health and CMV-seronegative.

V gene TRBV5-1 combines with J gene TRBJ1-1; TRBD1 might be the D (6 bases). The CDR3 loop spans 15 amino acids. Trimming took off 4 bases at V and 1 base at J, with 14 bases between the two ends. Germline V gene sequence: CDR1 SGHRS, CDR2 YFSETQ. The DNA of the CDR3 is TGCGCCAGCAGCAGGGGGGGGACGACGAACACTGAAGCTTTCTTT. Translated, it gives CASSRGGTTNTEAFF.

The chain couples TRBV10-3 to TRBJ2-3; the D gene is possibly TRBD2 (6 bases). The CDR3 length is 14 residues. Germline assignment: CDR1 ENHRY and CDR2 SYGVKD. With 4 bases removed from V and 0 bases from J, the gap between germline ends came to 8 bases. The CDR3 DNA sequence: TGTGCCATCAGTGGTAGCGGTAGCACAGATACGCAGTATTTT. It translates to CAISGSGSTDTQYF.

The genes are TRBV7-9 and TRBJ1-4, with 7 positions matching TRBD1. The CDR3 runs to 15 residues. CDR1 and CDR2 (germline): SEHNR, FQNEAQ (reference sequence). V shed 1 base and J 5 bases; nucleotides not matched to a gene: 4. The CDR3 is CASSLGDRVNEKLFF. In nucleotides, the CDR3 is TGTGCCAGCAGCTTAGGAGACAGGGTAAATGAAAAACTGTTTTTT.

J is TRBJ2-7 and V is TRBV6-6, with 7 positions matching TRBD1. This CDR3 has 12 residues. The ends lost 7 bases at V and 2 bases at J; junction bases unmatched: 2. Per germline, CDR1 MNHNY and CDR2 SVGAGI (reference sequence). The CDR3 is CASNDRAYEQYF. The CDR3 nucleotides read TGTGCCAGCAATGACAGGGCCTACGAGCAGTACTTC.

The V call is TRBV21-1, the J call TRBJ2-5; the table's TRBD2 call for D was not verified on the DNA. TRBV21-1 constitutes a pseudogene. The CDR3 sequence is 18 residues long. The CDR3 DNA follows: TGTGCCAGCAGCAGCCCCCCCACTAGCGGGAGCTACCAAGAGACCCAGTACTTC. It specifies CASSSPPTSGSYQETQYF.

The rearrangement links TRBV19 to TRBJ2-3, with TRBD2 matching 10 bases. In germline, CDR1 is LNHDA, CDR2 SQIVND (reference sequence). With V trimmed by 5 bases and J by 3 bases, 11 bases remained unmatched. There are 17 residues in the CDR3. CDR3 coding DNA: TGTGCCAGTAGTGTAGGCGGACCGGGACTAGCGACAGATACGCAGTATTTT. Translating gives CASSVGGPGLATDTQYF.

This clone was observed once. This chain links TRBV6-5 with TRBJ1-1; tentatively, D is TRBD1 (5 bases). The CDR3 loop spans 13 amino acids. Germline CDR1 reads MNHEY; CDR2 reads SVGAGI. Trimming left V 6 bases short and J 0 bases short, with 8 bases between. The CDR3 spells CASRAGLNTEAFF. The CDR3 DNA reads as TGTGCCAGCAGAGCAGGGTTGAACACTGAAGCTTTCTTT.

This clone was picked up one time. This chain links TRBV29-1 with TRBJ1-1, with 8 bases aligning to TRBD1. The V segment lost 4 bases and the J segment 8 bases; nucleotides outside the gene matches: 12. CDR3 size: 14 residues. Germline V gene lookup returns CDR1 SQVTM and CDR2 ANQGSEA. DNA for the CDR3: TGCAGCGTTGGTCTTCAGGGGGCGGTGAGGGAAGCTTTCTTT. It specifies CSVGLQGAVREAFF.

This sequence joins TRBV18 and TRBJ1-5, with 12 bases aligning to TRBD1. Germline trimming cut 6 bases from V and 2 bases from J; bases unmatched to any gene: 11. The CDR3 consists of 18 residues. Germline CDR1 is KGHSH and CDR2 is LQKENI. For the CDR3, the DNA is TGTGCCAGCTCCTACACCGGGACAGGGGGCGCCGGCAATCAGCCCCAGCATTTT. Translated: CASSYTGTGGAGNQPQHF.

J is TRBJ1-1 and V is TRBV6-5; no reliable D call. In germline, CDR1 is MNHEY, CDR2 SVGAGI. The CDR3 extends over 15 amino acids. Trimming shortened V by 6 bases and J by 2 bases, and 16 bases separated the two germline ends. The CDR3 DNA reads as TGTGCCAGCAGCCGGCAAGGAGACCGTAACACTGAAGCTTTCTTT. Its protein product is CASSRQGDRNTEAFF.